The rows below give T cell receptor beta chains drawn from one sample of a study of Ad26.COV2.S vaccination and SARS-CoV-2 variants. This table comes from immunoSEQ multiplex PCR, and its TCRdb copy is limited to in-frame clones, with some not included. The sample carries roughly 350,000 clones, 86% recorded once. This material consisted of peripheral blood, taken in a trial of Ad26.COV2.S vaccine versus placebo. The receptors were gathered from a person aged 18-60 years who received the Ad26.COV2.S COVID-19 vaccine or a placebo. Both conserved end residues are part of each CDR3. Fields, in order: V gene, CDR3 length, D gene, J gene, clone size, CDR3 protein, CDR3 DNA. The D gene is left open where the match is weak. Size is stated for part of the rows, as once, few or many counts, or as a class when the clone is expanded.

v_gene: TRBV7-2
len: 14
d_gene: .
j_gene: TRBJ2-7
abundance: once
CDR3aa: CASSLNRESREQYF
CDR3nt: TGTGCCAGCAGCTTAAACCGGGAGAGTCGCGAGCAGTACTTC

v_gene: TRBV3-1/TRBV3-2
len: 12
d_gene: .
j_gene: TRBJ1-2
abundance: .
CDR3aa: CASSRPKADHTF
CDR3nt: TGTGCCAGCAGCCGCCCTAAGGCAGATCACACCTTC

v_gene: TRBV7-9
len: 16
d_gene: TRBD1
j_gene: TRBJ1-5
abundance: .
CDR3aa: CASSPAGTGGNQPQHF
CDR3nt: TGTGCCAGCAGCCCCGCCGGGACAGGGGGAAATCAGCCCCAGCATTTT

v_gene: TRBV4-2
len: 16
d_gene: TRBD2
j_gene: TRBJ2-3
abundance: .
CDR3aa: CASSQDGRGGIDTQYF
CDR3nt: TGTGCCAGCAGCCAAGATGGGCGGGGGGGTATAGATACGCAGTATTTT

v_gene: TRBV20-1
len: 11
d_gene: .
j_gene: TRBJ2-1
abundance: .
CDR3aa: CSGTKYNEQFF
CDR3nt: TGCAGTGGGACCAAATACAATGAGCAGTTCTTC

v_gene: TRBV9
len: 17
d_gene: TRBD2
j_gene: TRBJ2-3
abundance: .
CDR3aa: CASSARLAEISTDTQYF
CDR3nt: TGTGCCAGCAGCGCGAGACTAGCGGAGATTAGCACAGATACGCAGTATTTT

v_gene: TRBV28
len: 12
d_gene: .
j_gene: TRBJ2-5
abundance: .
CDR3aa: CASSGGKWTQYF
CDR3nt: TGTGCCAGCAGTGGAGGGAAGTGGACCCAGTACTTC

v_gene: TRBV7-3
len: 17
d_gene: .
j_gene: TRBJ2-1
abundance: .
CDR3aa: CASSYAAGARPHLEQFF
CDR3nt: TGTGCCAGCAGTTATGCGGCGGGGGCTAGGCCACACCTTGAGCAGTTCTTC

v_gene: TRBV5-4
len: 13
d_gene: .
j_gene: TRBJ1-1
abundance: few
CDR3aa: CASSSHRNTEAFF
CDR3nt: TGTGCCAGCAGTTCCCATAGGAACACTGAAGCTTTCTTT

v_gene: TRBV2
len: 14
d_gene: .
j_gene: TRBJ1-2
abundance: .
CDR3aa: CASSPKGSGYGYTF
CDR3nt: TGTGCCAGCAGTCCAAAGGGGTCCGGGTATGGCTACACCTTC

v_gene: TRBV25-1
len: 15
d_gene: .
j_gene: TRBJ1-6
abundance: .
CDR3aa: CASSPSDRGNSPLHF
CDR3nt: TGTGCCAGCAGCCCCTCGGACCGGGGCAATTCACCCCTCCACTTT

v_gene: TRBV2
len: 14
d_gene: TRBD1
j_gene: TRBJ1-2
abundance: .
CDR3aa: CASSRSDRAHGYTF
CDR3nt: TGTGCCAGCAGTAGGAGCGACAGGGCCCATGGCTACACCTTC

v_gene: TRBV7-3
len: 12
d_gene: .
j_gene: TRBJ2-3
abundance: .
CDR3aa: CASSLTGGTQYF
CDR3nt: TGTGCCAGCAGCTTAACGGGAGGTACGCAGTATTTT

v_gene: TRBV7-9
len: 17
d_gene: TRBD1
j_gene: TRBJ2-2
abundance: .
CDR3aa: CASSLKGQFANTGELFF
CDR3nt: TGTGCCAGCAGCTTAAAGGGACAGTTCGCGAACACCGGGGAGCTGTTTTTT

v_gene: TRBV28
len: 14
d_gene: .
j_gene: TRBJ1-1
abundance: .
CDR3aa: CASSPTVMNTEAFF
CDR3nt: TGTGCCAGCAGCCCGACGGTTATGAACACTGAAGCTTTCTTT

v_gene: TRBV2
len: 15
d_gene: TRBD2
j_gene: TRBJ2-5
abundance: .
CDR3aa: CASVLAGVPQETQYF
CDR3nt: TGTGCCAGCGTTCTAGCGGGAGTTCCCCAAGAGACCCAGTACTTC

v_gene: TRBV7-2
len: 13
d_gene: TRBD2
j_gene: TRBJ2-5
abundance: .
CDR3aa: CASSRGGWETQYF
CDR3nt: TGTGCCAGCTCGCGGGGGGGCTGGGAGACCCAGTACTTC

v_gene: TRBV2
len: 14
d_gene: .
j_gene: TRBJ2-7
abundance: .
CDR3aa: CASTTQGWSYEQYF
CDR3nt: TGTGCCAGCACGACCCAAGGTTGGTCCTACGAGCAGTACTTC

v_gene: TRBV2
len: 14
d_gene: TRBD1
j_gene: TRBJ1-1
abundance: .
CDR3aa: CASSATGTGTEAFF
CDR3nt: TGTGCCAGCAGTGCGACAGGGACAGGAACTGAAGCTTTCTTT

v_gene: TRBV5-1
len: 16
d_gene: .
j_gene: TRBJ2-4
abundance: .
CDR3aa: CASSLTLAGAKNIQYF
CDR3nt: TGCGCCAGCAGCTTAACGTTGGCGGGAGCCAAAAACATTCAGTACTTC

v_gene: TRBV28
len: 13
d_gene: .
j_gene: TRBJ1-4
abundance: .
CDR3aa: CASSLFSGEKLFF
CDR3nt: TGTGCCAGCAGTTTATTTTCGGGGGAAAAACTGTTTTTT

v_gene: TRBV7-8
len: 14
d_gene: TRBD2
j_gene: TRBJ2-7
abundance: .
CDR3aa: CASSSLAGLIEQYF
CDR3nt: TGTGCCAGCAGCTCACTAGCGGGGCTAATCGAGCAGTACTTC

v_gene: TRBV9
len: 17
d_gene: .
j_gene: TRBJ2-3
abundance: .
CDR3aa: CASSVEATPRNTDTQYF
CDR3nt: TGTGCCAGCAGCGTAGAGGCTACACCCCGCAACACAGATACGCAGTATTTT

v_gene: TRBV28
len: 16
d_gene: TRBD1
j_gene: TRBJ1-2
abundance: .
CDR3aa: CASTTITGARNYGYTF
CDR3nt: TGTGCCAGCACCACGATTACAGGGGCACGAAACTATGGCTACACCTTC

v_gene: TRBV9
len: 15
d_gene: .
j_gene: TRBJ2-5
abundance: .
CDR3aa: CASSPRGQAQETQYF
CDR3nt: TGTGCCAGCAGCCCCAGAGGCCAAGCCCAAGAGACCCAGTACTTC

v_gene: TRBV5-6
len: 14
d_gene: .
j_gene: TRBJ1-5
abundance: once
CDR3aa: CASSLVRSNQPQHF
CDR3nt: TGTGCCAGCAGCTTGGTCAGGAGCAATCAGCCCCAGCATTTT

v_gene: TRBV4-1
len: 15
d_gene: .
j_gene: TRBJ1-4
abundance: .
CDR3aa: CASSQGYEGNEKLFF
CDR3nt: TGCGCCAGCAGCCAAGGGTATGAGGGTAATGAAAAACTGTTTTTT

v_gene: TRBV28
len: 17
d_gene: TRBD1
j_gene: TRBJ1-2
abundance: .
CDR3aa: CASKSHPGTGSVEGYTF
CDR3nt: TGTGCCAGCAAAAGCCACCCGGGGACAGGGAGCGTGGAAGGCTACACCTTC

v_gene: TRBV5-1
len: 15
d_gene: TRBD2
j_gene: TRBJ2-7
abundance: .
CDR3aa: CASSLGPSGEYEQYF
CDR3nt: TGCGCCAGCAGCTTGGGTCCTAGCGGGGAATACGAGCAGTACTTC

v_gene: TRBV30
len: 13
d_gene: .
j_gene: TRBJ1-1
abundance: .
CDR3aa: CAWRTGGGTEAFF
CDR3nt: TGTGCCTGGAGGACGGGGGGCGGCACTGAAGCTTTCTTT

v_gene: TRBV2
len: 14
d_gene: .
j_gene: TRBJ1-1
abundance: .
CDR3aa: CASRVGAANTEAFF
CDR3nt: TGTGCCAGCAGAGTGGGGGCGGCTAACACTGAAGCTTTCTTT

v_gene: TRBV18
len: 14
d_gene: TRBD1
j_gene: TRBJ2-7
abundance: .
CDR3aa: CASSRDRVSYEQYF
CDR3nt: TGTGCCAGCTCCCGGGACAGGGTCTCCTACGAGCAGTACTTC

v_gene: TRBV5-1
len: 14
d_gene: TRBD1
j_gene: TRBJ1-4
abundance: .
CDR3aa: CASSLRGLNEKLFF
CDR3nt: TGCGCCAGCAGCTTGAGGGGGCTTAATGAAAAACTGTTTTTT

v_gene: TRBV5-8
len: 15
d_gene: .
j_gene: TRBJ2-2
abundance: .
CDR3aa: CASSIWQGNTGELFF
CDR3nt: TGTGCCAGCAGCATATGGCAGGGTAACACCGGGGAGCTGTTTTTT

v_gene: TRBV9
len: 16
d_gene: .
j_gene: TRBJ2-7
abundance: .
CDR3aa: CASSVGGPGATYEQYF
CDR3nt: TGTGCCAGCAGCGTGGGGGGGCCCGGGGCGACCTACGAGCAGTACTTC

v_gene: TRBV20-1
len: 12
d_gene: .
j_gene: TRBJ2-1
abundance: .
CDR3aa: CSASSQLGEQFF
CDR3nt: TGCAGTGCTAGTAGCCAGCTCGGCGAGCAGTTCTTC

v_gene: TRBV19
len: 14
d_gene: .
j_gene: TRBJ2-2
abundance: few
CDR3aa: CASSIGSETGELFF
CDR3nt: TGTGCCAGTAGTATAGGGTCGGAGACCGGGGAGCTGTTTTTT

v_gene: TRBV2
len: 13
d_gene: .
j_gene: TRBJ2-1
abundance: .
CDR3aa: CASNPGPYNEQFF
CDR3nt: TGTGCCAGCAACCCGGGTCCCTACAATGAGCAGTTCTTC

v_gene: TRBV6-2/TRBV6-3
len: 14
d_gene: .
j_gene: TRBJ1-5
abundance: .
CDR3aa: CASSYSISNQPQHF
CDR3nt: TGTGCCAGCAGTTACTCGATAAGCAATCAGCCCCAGCATTTT

v_gene: TRBV18
len: 13
d_gene: .
j_gene: TRBJ1-6
abundance: once
CDR3aa: CASSGQNNSPLHF
CDR3nt: TGTGCCAGCTCTGGACAGAATAATTCACCCCTCCACTTT

v_gene: TRBV4-1
len: 15
d_gene: TRBD2
j_gene: TRBJ2-7
abundance: .
CDR3aa: CASSQDGGRIGEQYF
CDR3nt: TGCGCCAGCAGCCAAGACGGCGGGAGAATAGGAGAGCAGTACTTC

v_gene: TRBV6-6
len: 12
d_gene: .
j_gene: TRBJ1-2
abundance: .
CDR3aa: CASSSSPGGYTF
CDR3nt: TGTGCCAGCAGTTCATCCCCTGGCGGCTACACCTTC

v_gene: TRBV30
len: 13
d_gene: .
j_gene: TRBJ1-6
abundance: once
CDR3aa: CAWRAAGNSPLHF
CDR3nt: TGTGCCTGGAGGGCGGCGGGAAATTCACCCCTCCACTTT

v_gene: TRBV4-3
len: 14
d_gene: TRBD1
j_gene: TRBJ1-2
abundance: .
CDR3aa: CASSQENRGYGYTF
CDR3nt: TGCGCCAGCAGCCAAGAAAACAGGGGGTATGGCTACACCTTC

v_gene: TRBV4-3
len: 15
d_gene: .
j_gene: TRBJ1-5
abundance: few
CDR3aa: CASSQERGGNQPQHF
CDR3nt: TGCGCCAGCAGCCAAGAAAGAGGGGGAAATCAGCCCCAGCATTTT

v_gene: TRBV18
len: 15
d_gene: .
j_gene: TRBJ1-1
abundance: .
CDR3aa: CASSLNEGLNTEAFF
CDR3nt: TGTGCCAGCTCATTGAACGAGGGTCTGAACACTGAAGCTTTCTTT

v_gene: TRBV6-5
len: 12
d_gene: TRBD1
j_gene: TRBJ2-7
abundance: .
CDR3aa: CASSRGNDEQYF
CDR3nt: TGTGCCAGCAGCAGGGGGAATGACGAGCAGTACTTC

v_gene: TRBV5-4
len: 14
d_gene: TRBD1
j_gene: TRBJ2-5
abundance: .
CDR3aa: CASSIGQGVETQYF
CDR3nt: TGTGCCAGCAGCATAGGACAGGGGGTGGAGACCCAGTACTTC

v_gene: TRBV5-1
len: 15
d_gene: TRBD1
j_gene: TRBJ2-7
abundance: .
CDR3aa: CASSRGQVGVDEQYF
CDR3nt: TGCGCCAGCAGCAGGGGACAGGTCGGGGTCGACGAGCAGTACTTC

v_gene: TRBV7-2
len: 16
d_gene: TRBD2
j_gene: TRBJ2-1
abundance: .
CDR3aa: CASSLTSGGPGNEQFF
CDR3nt: TGTGCCAGCAGCTTGACTAGCGGGGGGCCCGGGAATGAGCAGTTCTTC

v_gene: TRBV4-1
len: 17
d_gene: TRBD2
j_gene: TRBJ2-3
abundance: .
CDR3aa: CASSQRGAGGPVDTQYF
CDR3nt: TGCGCCAGCAGCCAACGGGGGGCGGGAGGGCCCGTAGATACGCAGTATTTT

v_gene: TRBV24-1
len: 17
d_gene: TRBD2
j_gene: TRBJ2-3
abundance: .
CDR3aa: CATSDSPQAGGRDTQYF
CDR3nt: TGTGCCACCAGTGATTCCCCCCAAGCGGGAGGGAGAGATACGCAGTATTTT

v_gene: TRBV4-1
len: 14
d_gene: .
j_gene: TRBJ2-3
abundance: .
CDR3aa: CASSQGAGTDTQYF
CDR3nt: TGCGCCAGCAGCCAAGGCGCGGGCACAGATACGCAGTATTTT

v_gene: TRBV7-9
len: 15
d_gene: TRBD1
j_gene: TRBJ1-6
abundance: .
CDR3aa: CASTETGTGHSPLHF
CDR3nt: TGTGCCAGCACCGAGACCGGGACAGGGCATTCACCCCTCCACTTT

v_gene: TRBV9
len: 15
d_gene: .
j_gene: TRBJ2-2
abundance: .
CDR3aa: CASSVASRNTGELFF
CDR3nt: TGTGCCAGCAGCGTAGCCTCAAGAAACACCGGGGAGCTGTTTTTT

v_gene: TRBV11-2
len: 17
d_gene: .
j_gene: TRBJ2-7
abundance: .
CDR3aa: CASSLSPWRDSSYEQYF
CDR3nt: TGTGCCAGCAGCTTATCCCCTTGGCGGGACAGCTCCTACGAGCAGTACTTC

v_gene: TRBV2
len: 14
d_gene: .
j_gene: TRBJ1-1
abundance: .
CDR3aa: CASSERIMNTEAFF
CDR3nt: TGTGCCAGCAGTGAACGTATCATGAACACTGAAGCTTTCTTT

v_gene: TRBV6-5
len: 13
d_gene: .
j_gene: TRBJ2-7
abundance: .
CDR3aa: CASQGSLSYEQYF
CDR3nt: TGTGCCAGTCAGGGAAGCCTTTCCTACGAGCAGTACTTC

v_gene: TRBV5-1
len: 16
d_gene: .
j_gene: TRBJ2-5
abundance: .
CDR3aa: CASSQNGRGYQETQYF
CDR3nt: TGCGCCAGCAGCCAGAATGGTCGGGGGTACCAAGAGACCCAGTACTTC

v_gene: TRBV6-5
len: 14
d_gene: .
j_gene: TRBJ2-2
abundance: .
CDR3aa: CASITSGVRGELFF
CDR3nt: TGTGCCAGCATTACGTCCGGGGTTCGCGGGGAGCTGTTTTTT